Each of the 22 T cell receptor beta chains below was sequenced from the same sample in a study of blood T cell repertoires in COVID-19. The assay was immunoSEQ multiplex PCR, and TCRdb's table has in-frame clones only and misses some. The data hold around 150,000 clones, with 80% to 90% observed a single time. The sequencing sample was made of peripheral blood. These receptor sequences come from a man between 65 and 85 years old with acute or convalescent COVID-19.

This sequence joins TRBV7-2 and TRBJ2-7, with 13 bases lining up with TRBD2. This CDR3 comprises 15 residues. The trim removed 3 bases at V and 3 bases at J, leaving 2 bases unmatched. The germline V gene encodes CDR1 SGHTA and CDR2 FQGNSA. The CDR3, as DNA: TGTGCCAGCAGCTTTACTAGCGGGGGGGTCTACGAGCAGTACTTC. Translated, it gives CASSFTSGGVYEQYF.

This chain uses TRBV28 with TRBJ2-5; 10 bases are shared with TRBD2. V was pared by 7 bases and J by 5 bases, with 10 bases of the junction left unmatched. Germline lookup yields CDR1 MDHEN and CDR2 SYDVKM. This CDR3 is 15 amino acids long. The CDR3 region has the DNA TGTGCCAGCACCACAGCGGGAGGGAACATGGAGACCCAGTACTTC. This codes for CASTTAGGNMETQYF.

This clone was detected only once. The chain carries TRBV29-1 and TRBJ1-1; D unclear. The CDR3 consists of 13 residues. Germline CDR1 SQVTM, CDR2 ANQGSEA. The V gene lost 3 bases and the J gene lost 1 base, with 9 bases spanning the gap. This CDR3 is CSVDKSGNTEAFF. In nucleotides, the CDR3 is TGCAGCGTTGATAAGTCGGGGAACACTGAAGCTTTCTTT. The full variable domain, in which reference TRBV29-1 and TRBJ1-1 provide the parts outside the CDR3, is SAVISQKPSRDICQRGTSLTIQCQVDSQVTMMFWYRQQPGQSLTLIATANQGSEATYESGFVIDKFPISRPNLTFSTLTVSNMSPEDSSIYLCSVDKSGNTEAFFGQGTRLTVV.

In nucleotides, the CDR3 is TGTGCCAGCAGCTTAAACAGGGGTGGGTCCGGGGAGCTGTTTTTT. Its protein product is CASSLNRGGSGELFF. The chain joins TRBV7-3 to TRBJ2-2; 7 bases align to TRBD1. With V trimmed by 1 base and J by 6 bases, 5 bases remained unmatched. The CDR3 is 15 residues long. From germline, CDR1 is SGHTA and CDR2 FQGTGA.

The chain joins TRBV28 to TRBJ1-5, with no clear D. V gave up 8 bases and J gave up 5 bases, with 7 bases separating them. This CDR3 is 11 amino acids long. Germline loops: CDR1 MDHEN, CDR2 SYDVKM. The CDR3 DNA is TGTGCCAGCCGAAGCTATCAGCCCCAGCATTTT. The encoded protein is CASRSYQPQHF.

This clone was detected only once. CDR3 nucleotides: TGTGCCAGTAGTGTACAGAAAGGGGACATTCAGTACTTC. This translates into CASSVQKGDIQYF. The chain employs TRBV19 and TRBJ2-4; possible D gene TRBD1, 5 bases. Germline V lookup: CDR1 LNHDA, CDR2 SQIVND (reference sequence). The germline V and J ends were trimmed by 5 bases and 8 bases, with 13 bases remaining between them. The CDR3 totals 13 residues.

This sequence joins TRBV12-3 or TRBV12-4 and TRBJ1-5; D unclear. Deletions cut 4 bases from V and 5 bases from J, with 6 bases between. CDR3 length: 12 amino acids. CDR3 in amino acids: CASSSFDQPQHF. In nucleotides, the CDR3 is TGTGCCAGCAGTTCGTTTGATCAGCCCCAGCATTTT.

The V call is TRBV5-4, the J call TRBJ2-1; 9 nucleotides match TRBD2. Trimming at V came to 2 bases and at J to 4 bases, leaving 4 bases not matched to a gene. The CDR3 is made up of 15 amino acids. The V gene's germline CDR1 is SGHNT and CDR2 YYREEE (reference sequence). The CDR3 loop is CASSFRLAGYNEQFF. CDR3 in DNA: TGTGCCAGCAGCTTTCGGCTAGCGGGGTACAATGAGCAGTTCTTC.

The chain is built from TRBV2 and TRBJ2-7, with 7 nucleotides matching TRBD1. Germline V lookup: CDR1 SNHLY, CDR2 FYNNEI. The CDR3 contains 13 residues. J lost 6 bases, V lost 6 bases, and 8 bases had no gene match. The CDR3 DNA follows: TGTGCCAGCAGCTTTACTGCAGGGGGCGAGCAGTACTTC. It yields the protein CASSFTAGGEQYF.

The chain uses TRBV9 and TRBJ2-2; TRBD2 aligns across 7 bases. Germline V gives CDR1 SGDLS, CDR2 YYNGEE. The CDR3 has 18 amino acids. The ends lost 3 bases at V and 2 bases at J; junction bases unmatched: 13. As DNA, the CDR3 is TGTGCCAGCAGCGAGCACCGGGGAGGGAGGGCAAACACCGGGGAGCTGTTTTTT. Its translation is CASSEHRGGRANTGELFF.

The chain joins TRBV7-8 to TRBJ2-1; 13 bases agree with TRBD2. V trimming: 5 bases; J trimming: 6 bases; junction bases outside the gene matches: 10. The length of the CDR3 is 17 residues. The germline V gene has CDR1 SGHVS and CDR2 FQNEAQ. The CDR3 sequence is CASSLRTSGSWGNEQFF. DNA of the CDR3: TGTGCCAGCAGCCTCCGGACTAGCGGGAGTTGGGGCAATGAGCAGTTCTTC.

The V and J genes are TRBV9 and TRBJ2-7, with 11 positions matching TRBD1. Germline CDR1 and CDR2: SGDLS and YYNGEE. The junction had 5 bases not matched to a gene; V was cut back by 2 bases and J by 7 bases. The CDR3 is 14 amino acids. The CDR3 is CASSVGQGAGEQYF. CDR3 nucleotide sequence: TGTGCCAGCAGCGTCGGACAGGGGGCGGGTGAGCAGTACTTC.

This clone was found a few times. The V call is TRBV11-2, the J call TRBJ2-7, with D possibly matching TRBD1 (6 bases). This CDR3 has 14 residues. V was trimmed by 4 bases and J by 2 bases, leaving 12 bases between them. CDR1 is SGHAT and CDR2 is FQNNGV in the germline V gene. CDR3 sequence: CASSSYRVAYEQYF. CDR3 nucleotide sequence: TGTGCCAGCAGCTCATACAGGGTTGCCTACGAGCAGTACTTC.

V is TRBV18 and J is TRBJ1-4; 7 bases align to TRBD1. CDR3 length: 16 amino acids. The germline V gene encodes CDR1 KGHSH and CDR2 LQKENI. After removal of 3 bases from V and 5 bases from J, the junction contained 9 bases not matched to a gene. The CDR3: CASSPRGQALNEKLFF. Here the CDR3 DNA reads TGTGCCAGCTCACCGCGAGGACAGGCCCTCAATGAAAAACTGTTTTTT.

The gene calls are TRBV6-5 and TRBJ2-2; TRBD1 aligns across 7 bases. The germline V gene has CDR1 MNHEY and CDR2 SVGAGI. Trimming at V came to 6 bases and at J to 7 bases, leaving 5 bases not matched to a gene. The CDR3 length is 13 residues. The CDR3 loop reads CASRNRGRGELFF. DNA for the CDR3: TGTGCCAGCAGGAACAGGGGACGCGGGGAGCTGTTTTTT.

The chain joins TRBV29-1 to TRBJ2-7, with 10 positions matching TRBD2. Per germline, CDR1 SQVTM and CDR2 ANQGSEA. V lost 3 bases and J lost 0; bases outside the gene matches: 5. The CDR3 is 15 amino acids. The CDR3 DNA sequence: TGCAGCGTTGAGATACCTAGCGGGAGCTCCTACGAGCAGTACTTC. Protein sequence: CSVEIPSGSSYEQYF.

This sequence joins TRBV6-2 or TRBV6-3 and TRBJ2-2, with 7 nucleotides matching TRBD2. J lost 0 bases, V lost 1 base, and 5 bases had no gene match. This CDR3 spans 17 amino acids. Germline values: CDR1 MNHEY, CDR2 SVGEGT. The CDR3 DNA is TGTGCCAGCAGTTACTTGAGCGGGACCGCGAACACCGGGGAGCTGTTTTTT. Translated, it gives CASSYLSGTANTGELFF.

This sequence joins TRBV2 and TRBJ2-7; 11 nucleotides line up with TRBD1. The CDR3 is 13 amino acids. V gave up 7 bases and J gave up 6 bases; unmatched junction bases: 5. Germline assignment: CDR1 SNHLY and CDR2 FYNNEI. CDR3 protein: CASKGQGASEQYF. The CDR3 region has the DNA TGTGCCAGCAAAGGACAGGGGGCCTCCGAGCAGTACTTC.

The V call is TRBV4-1, the J call TRBJ2-7; TRBD1 aligns across 8 bases. Germline V CDR1 and CDR2: MGHRA, YSYEKL. Trimming removed 3 bases from V and 5 bases from J; junction bases left unmatched: 6. The CDR3 sequence is 14 residues long. DNA of the CDR3: TGCGCCAGCAGCCATATGACAGGGGCCAACGAGCAGTACTTC. The encoded protein is CASSHMTGANEQYF.

V usage is TRBV24-1 and J usage is TRBJ2-5, with D perhaps matching TRBD1 (6 bases). Germline values: CDR1 KGHDR, CDR2 SFDVKD. This CDR3 region has 12 residues. V was pared by 4 bases and J by 7 bases, with 9 bases between. The CDR3 DNA sequence: TGTGCCACCAGTGACTTCAGGGGGACCCAGTACTTC. Its translation: CATSDFRGTQYF.

This clone was detected once. The V and J genes are TRBV7-2 and TRBJ2-2; no definite D call. V dropped 2 bases and J dropped 1 base, with 14 bases sitting between them. Germline lookup yields CDR1 SGHTA and CDR2 FQGNSA. The CDR3 loop spans 17 amino acids. In DNA, the CDR3 is TGTGCCAGCAGCTTAAGCGTGGCCACGGGGAACACCGGGGAGCTGTTTTTT. Its translation: CASSLSVATGNTGELFF.

In the case of this clone: This may stem from a read error, because a much larger clone lies one nucleotide away. The chain is built from TRBV5-1 and TRBJ2-5; maybe TRBD1 (6 bases). Trimming took 1 base from V and 4 from J, leaving 8 bases between them. There are 13 residues in the CDR3. The germline V gene has CDR1 SGHRS and CDR2 YFSETQ. This CDR3 is CASSLTGPETQYF. In DNA form, the CDR3 reads TGCGCCAGCAGCTTGACAGGGCCAGAGACCCAGTACTTC.